A single sample is the source of the 29 T cell receptor beta chains below, sequenced in a study of regulatory dendritic cells for organ transplantation (dated by TCRdb to about 2017). Library preparation used the immunoSEQ multiplex PCR assay. TCRdb provides this immuneACCESS table in a form limited to in-frame rearrangements. Some clones are lacking; in checked studies, under half of them reflect an unresolved V gene, and why the rest are absent is not known. The sample profile shows a few thousand clones; 55% to 65% of them were found once. The ten largest clones add up to more than 9.5% of the sample. The material sequenced was memory CD8+ T cells from blood. Interpreted using the paper, the cell subset or site label stands for: CD45RO+ memory T cells. All receptors derive from a human donor in good health.

This clone was recorded only once. The gene calls are TRBV4-3 and TRBJ1-1; 7 nucleotides line up with TRBD1. Germline CDR1 LGHNA, CDR2 YSLEER. J lost 1 base, V lost 0 bases, and 8 bases had no gene match. This CDR3 has 17 amino acids. The CDR3 coding sequence is TGCGCCAGCAGCCAAGATAGAGGAGGGGGCGCGAACACTGAAGCTTTCTTT. It translates to CASSQDRGGGANTEAFF.

The rearrangement uses TRBV6-6 and TRBJ2-5; D unresolved. Trimming left V 8 bases short and J 3 bases short, with 10 bases between. The CDR3 extends over 12 amino acids. Per the germline V gene, CDR1 is MNHNY and CDR2 is SVGAGI (reference sequence). CDR3 nucleotide sequence: TGTGCCAGCTTGAGTGTCAAAGAGACCCAGTACTTC. Protein sequence: CASLSVKETQYF.

The chain couples TRBV5-1 to TRBJ1-1; D gene ambiguous. V was shortened by 5 bases and J by 5 bases, with 7 bases between the two germline ends. The CDR3 sequence is 11 residues long. The germline gives CDR1 SGHRS, CDR2 YFSETQ. The CDR3 DNA follows: TGCGCCAGCAGGATGACAACTGAAGCTTTCTTT. Translating it yields CASRMTTEAFF.

The V and J genes are TRBV5-4 and TRBJ1-2, with 9 nucleotides matching TRBD1. The CDR3 covers 18 residues. The germline gives CDR1 SGHNT, CDR2 YYREEE (reference sequence). V lost 2 bases and J lost 3; bases outside the gene matches: 14. The chain's CDR3 is CASSFGAGTGIFDYGYTF. The DNA of the CDR3 is TGTGCCAGCAGCTTTGGGGCCGGGACAGGGATATTCGACTATGGCTACACCTTC. The complete variable domain, with remaining parts taken from reference TRBV5-4 and TRBJ1-2, reads ETGVTQSPTHLIKTRGQQVTLRCSSQSGHNTVSWYQQALGQGPQFIFQYYREEENGRGNFPPRFSGLQFPNYSSELNVNALELDDSALYLCASSFGAGTGIFDYGYTFGSGTRLTVV.

This chain uses TRBV27 with TRBJ1-2, with D possibly TRBD1 on 5 matching bases. This CDR3 is 13 amino acids long. V dropped 7 bases and J dropped 6 bases, with 15 bases sitting between them. The germline V gene has CDR1 MNHEY and CDR2 SMNVEV (reference sequence). The CDR3 DNA reads as TGTGCCAGCAAACTCGGGACGGGAGATGGCTACACCTTC. It codes for CASKLGTGDGYTF.

The chain recombines TRBV7-8 with TRBJ1-1; D unresolved. The V gene's germline CDR1 is SGHVS and CDR2 FQNEAQ. The V end lost 5 bases, the J end lost 5 bases, and 15 bases lay between the germline ends. This CDR3 comprises 14 residues. The CDR3 bases are TGTGCCAGCAGCCGAGGAGGCCTTGGGACTGAAGCTTTCTTT. Translation: CASSRGGLGTEAFF.

The chain employs TRBV6-5 and TRBJ1-5; no definite D call. This CDR3 has 14 amino acids. In germline, CDR1 is MNHEY, CDR2 SVGAGI. V lost 5 bases to trimming and J lost 3 bases, with 11 bases between them. The CDR3 sequence is CASSLDISNQPQHF. CDR3 nucleotides: TGTGCCAGCAGTCTCGACATCTCCAATCAGCCCCAGCATTTT.

V is TRBV7-9 and J is TRBJ2-1, with D uncertain. V was shortened by 8 bases and J by 2 bases, with 16 bases between the two germline ends. The germline gives CDR1 SEHNR, CDR2 FQNEAQ (reference sequence). The CDR3 totals 15 residues. DNA for the CDR3: TGTGCCAGCGGTAACCGCGCTTTTACCTACAATGAGCAGTTCTTC. Encoded protein: CASGNRAFTYNEQFF.

The table lists this clone with a few counts. The gene calls are TRBV7-6 and TRBJ1-5; D might be TRBD1 (6 bases). Looked up from germline, CDR1 is SGHVS and CDR2 is FNYEAQ. Trimming left V 1 base short and J 4 bases short, with 11 bases between. CDR3 length: 15 residues. This CDR3 is CASSLEAGDNQPQHF. CDR3 bases: TGTGCCAGCAGCTTAGAGGCAGGGGATAATCAGCCCCAGCATTTT.

This clone was counted once. The chain joins TRBV4-1 to TRBJ2-5, with 7 positions matching TRBD2. The CDR3 length is 15 residues. Germline loops: CDR1 MGHRA, CDR2 YSYEKL. With V trimmed by 3 bases and J by 4 bases, 8 bases remained unmatched. CDR3 amino acids: CASSQAGTNLETQYF. DNA of the CDR3: TGCGCCAGCAGCCAGGCCGGGACTAATTTAGAGACCCAGTACTTC.

This chain joins TRBV7-2 and TRBJ2-5; possibly TRBD2 for D (5 bases). V was trimmed by 5 bases and J by 1 base, leaving 20 bases between them. CDR1 and CDR2 from the germline V gene are SGHTA and FQGNSA. The CDR3 totals 17 residues. CDR3 sequence: CASSPLYRAGFQETQYF. Here the CDR3 DNA reads TGTGCCAGCAGCCCCCTTTATCGGGCGGGCTTCCAAGAGACCCAGTACTTC.

The chain joins TRBV5-1 to TRBJ2-7; maybe TRBD2 (6 bases). There are 16 residues in the CDR3. Between the trimmed V and J ends, which lost 0 bases and 0 bases, there was a span of 13 bases. Germline V CDR1 and CDR2: SGHRS, YFSETQ. The CDR3 is CASSLEAGTSSYEQYF. The CDR3 DNA follows: TGCGCCAGCAGCTTGGAGGCGGGGACGAGCTCCTACGAGCAGTACTTC.

The chain carries TRBV7-9 and TRBJ1-1; D is ambiguous. CDR1 and CDR2 (germline): SEHNR, FQNEAQ (reference sequence). The CDR3 has 14 amino acids. Trimming shortened V by 5 bases and J by 1 base, and 11 bases separated the two germline ends. The CDR3 DNA reads as TGTGCCAGCAGCCCCGACTTTCGGAACACTGAAGCTTTCTTT. Its translation: CASSPDFRNTEAFF.

The chain couples TRBV6-5 to TRBJ2-1, with no clear D. Germline V gene sequence: CDR1 MNHEY, CDR2 SVGAGI. This CDR3 is built from 13 residues. V was clipped by 2 bases and J by 4 bases, with 6 bases between them. The CDR3 loop is CASSYVSYNEQFF. The CDR3 DNA sequence: TGTGCCAGCAGTTACGTCTCTTACAATGAGCAGTTCTTC.

This clone showed up just a few times. This chain links TRBV7-6 with TRBJ1-1; D unresolved. Germline values: CDR1 SGHVS, CDR2 FNYEAQ. V was trimmed by 4 bases and J by 1 base, leaving 10 bases between them. The CDR3 is 14 amino acids. CDR3 DNA: TGTGCCAGCAGCTCCGAGCCCACGAACACTGAAGCTTTCTTT. Amino acids: CASSSEPTNTEAFF.

The V gene is TRBV9, the J gene TRBJ2-6; 7 bases match TRBD2. Germline loops: CDR1 SGDLS, CDR2 YYNGEE. The V segment lost 0 bases and the J segment 0 bases; nucleotides outside the gene matches: 3. The CDR3 totals 17 residues. CDR3 protein: CASSVGGSPSGANVLTF. CDR3 bases: TGTGCCAGCAGCGTAGGCGGGAGCCCCTCTGGGGCCAACGTCCTGACTTTC.

The V gene is TRBV13, the J gene TRBJ2-3, with 8 bases aligning to TRBD1. The CDR3 runs to 19 residues. CDR1 and CDR2 from the germline V gene are PRHDT and FYEKMQ (reference sequence). The V gene end was trimmed by 2 bases and the J gene end by 1 base; junction bases not matched to a gene: 14. For the CDR3, the DNA is TGTGCCAGCAGCTTAAGGGCAGGGGGCGCGTGGATAGGCACAGATACGCAGTATTTT. Amino acids: CASSLRAGGAWIGTDTQYF. Full variable domain (outside the CDR3, taken from reference TRBV13 and TRBJ2-3): AAGVIQSPRHLIKEKRETATLKCYPIPRHDTVYWYQQGPGQDPQFLISFYEKMQSDKGSIPDRFSAQQFSDYHSELNMSSLELGDSALYFCASSLRAGGAWIGTDTQYFGPGTRLTVL.

The chain joins TRBV9 to TRBJ2-3, with D maybe TRBD2 (5 bases). CDR1 and CDR2 from the germline V gene are SGDLS and YYNGEE. Trimming removed 2 bases from V and 7 bases from J, with 14 bases in between. This CDR3 region has 14 residues. The CDR3 DNA reads TGTGCCAGCAGCGTGGGGAGAGAGGGAAATACGCAGTATTTT. Translation: CASSVGREGNTQYF. The full variable domain, completed using reference TRBV9 and TRBJ2-3, is DSGVTQTPKHLITATGQRVTLRCSPRSGDLSVYWYQQSLDQGLQFLIQYYNGEERAKGNILERFSAQQFPDLHSELNLSSLELGDSALYFCASSVGREGNTQYFGPGTRLTVL.

As regards this clone: The sample has other DNA sequences that encode this CDR3 too. This chain links TRBV29-1 with TRBJ1-1; the D is unclear. The V end lost 6 bases, the J end lost 5 bases, and 13 bases lay between the germline ends. Per germline, CDR1 SQVTM and CDR2 ANQGSEA. There are 12 residues in the CDR3. CDR3 sequence reads: CSVVRRGTEAFF. In DNA form, the CDR3 reads TGCAGCGTGGTACGCCGGGGAACTGAAGCTTTCTTT.

This clone was picked up a small number of times. CDR3 in DNA: TGTGCCAGCACTTCCGACAGGGGAGGGGAAAAACTGTTTTTT. Translated: CASTSDRGGEKLFF. The V gene is TRBV6-6, the J gene TRBJ1-4; 8 bases match TRBD1. The CDR3 loop spans 14 amino acids. J gave up 8 bases and V 7 bases, and 9 bases lay outside the gene matches. Germline V gives CDR1 MNHNY, CDR2 SVGAGI (reference sequence).

The chain carries TRBV27 and TRBJ1-1; TRBD1 is a possible D gene (5 bases). CDR1 and CDR2 from the germline V gene are MNHEY and SMNVEV (reference sequence). V was cut by 3 bases and J by 6 bases, with 11 bases left in between. This CDR3 comprises 13 residues. Here the CDR3 DNA reads TGTGCCAGCAGTTTTTTTCAGGGTTCTGAAGCTTTCTTT. Its translation: CASSFFQGSEAFF.

The J gene is TRBJ2-3, the V gene TRBV15, with D perhaps TRBD2 (7 bases). Germline V CDR1 and CDR2: LNHNV, YYDKDF (reference sequence). The CDR3 covers 16 residues. Between the trimmed V and J ends, which lost 4 bases and 2 bases, there was a span of 16 bases. The CDR3: CATSTQRGGPTDTQYF. The CDR3 DNA reads TGTGCCACCAGCACCCAGAGGGGGGGGCCCACAGATACGCAGTATTTT.

The chain carries TRBV6-5 and TRBJ1-4; 8 bases match TRBD1. The CDR3 loop spans 16 amino acids. Germline lookup yields CDR1 MNHEY and CDR2 SVGAGI. Trimming took 2 bases from V and 9 from J; bases not matched to a gene: 11. CDR3 residues: CASSYLQTGADKKLFF. CDR3 DNA: TGTGCCAGCAGTTACCTGCAGACAGGGGCAGATAAAAAACTGTTTTTT.

Remarks on this clone: This CDR3 is also generated by other DNA sequences in the sample. In nucleotides, the CDR3 is TGTGCCAGCCGGACAGGGGTCCCCTACGAGCAGTACTTC. This gives the protein CASRTGVPYEQYF. The rearrangement joins TRBV2 to TRBJ2-7; 9 nucleotides agree with TRBD1. Germline values: CDR1 SNHLY, CDR2 FYNNEI. CDR3 length: 13 amino acids. V shed 8 bases, J shed 2 bases, and the junction held 4 bases outside the gene matches.

The chain is built from TRBV20-1 and TRBJ2-5; TRBD2 might be the D (5 bases). The V end was cut by 5 bases, the J end by 5 bases, with 9 bases between. CDR3 length: 11 residues. Germline V gives CDR1 DFQATT, CDR2 SNEGSKA (reference sequence). CDR3: CSAWTPETQYF. The CDR3 DNA reads TGCAGTGCTTGGACTCCGGAGACCCAGTACTTC.

The chain employs TRBV6-5 and TRBJ2-7, with a weak D call TRBD1 (5 bases). V was trimmed by 5 bases and J by 4 bases, leaving 9 bases between them. Per germline, CDR1 MNHEY and CDR2 SVGAGI. The CDR3 spans 12 residues. The CDR3 DNA follows: TGTGCCAGCAGTCCCAGGGTTTACGAGCAGTACTTC. This codes for CASSPRVYEQYF.

The CDR3 DNA is TGTGCCAGCAGCTTAATCACTGGGGGCGAAGACATTCAGTACTTC. Translation: CASSLITGGEDIQYF. The rearrangement joins TRBV7-9 to TRBJ2-4; possible D gene TRBD1, 6 bases. V lost 2 bases to trimming and J lost 8 bases, with 16 bases between them. The CDR3 length is 15 residues. The V gene's germline CDR1 is SEHNR and CDR2 FQNEAQ (reference sequence).

This clone was picked up a small number of times. This chain links TRBV7-9 with TRBJ2-1; 9 bases fit TRBD2. The CDR3 is 18 amino acids. V shed 5 bases, J shed 2 bases, and the junction held 13 bases outside the gene matches. CDR1 is SEHNR and CDR2 is FQNEAQ in the germline V gene (reference sequence). This CDR3 reads CASSPPNSGGSPYNEQFF. Written as DNA, the CDR3 is TGTGCCAGCAGCCCCCCGAATAGCGGGGGCTCCCCCTACAATGAGCAGTTCTTC.

This clone was counted a few times. The V call is TRBV6-5, the J call TRBJ1-1; D ambiguous. The CDR3 is 13 residues long. Germline V CDR1 and CDR2: MNHEY, SVGAGI. Trimming stripped 3 bases from V and 6 bases from J, with 11 bases between. This chain's CDR3 is CASSYSGGAEAFF. The CDR3 nucleotides are TGTGCCAGCAGTTATAGCGGCGGGGCTGAAGCTTTCTTT.